These T cell receptor beta chains were read from a single sample in a study of blood T cells in healthy people across ages. TCRdb reprocessed the 5' RACE reads via MiXCR and lists one record per CDR3 protein. The sample contains 550,000 to 750,000 distinct CDR3 sequences, around 21% of which appear only once. Material: blood. The receptor set was obtained from a man between 65 and 79 years old in good health. The CDR3 runs from the conserved cysteine through the conserved F or W. Each record gives: CDR3 DNA, CDR3 protein, J gene, clone size, V gene, D gene. D genes are given only for firm matches. Clone size is shown for a subset of rows, as once, few, many or a class of expanded clone.

TGTGCCAGCATGCCCCAACAGGGTAACTATGGCTACACCTTC	CASMPQQGNYGYTF	TRBJ1-2	few	TRBV2	-
TGCAGTGCTAGAGACAGGACGGGGCGTGAGACCCAGTACTTC	CSARDRTGRETQYF	TRBJ2-5	few	TRBV20-1	-
TGTGCCAGCAGCTTTCTTAGGTTGGGACAGGGTAATAATGAAAAACTGTTTTTT	CASSFLRLGQGNNEKLFF	TRBJ1-4	-	TRBV7-2	TRBD1
TGTGCCAGCAGCCGTAGCGGGTGGTACCAAGAGACCCAGTACTTC	CASSRSGWYQETQYF	TRBJ2-5	-	TRBV7-2	TRBD2
TGTGCCAGCAGCCCACTGACAACCACAGATACGCAGTATTTT	CASSPLTTTDTQYF	TRBJ2-3	-	TRBV5-6	-
TGCAGTGCTAGATCCGGACTAGCGGAGACCACAGATACGCAGTATTTT	CSARSGLAETTDTQYF	TRBJ2-3	many	TRBV20-1	TRBD2
TGCAGTGCCCATCTTGGGACTAGCGGGAGAGGAGAGCAGTACTTC	CSAHLGTSGRGEQYF	TRBJ2-7	few	TRBV20-1	TRBD2
TGCGCCAGCAGCATAGGACAGGGGCCAAGCTCTGGAAACACCATATATTTT	CASSIGQGPSSGNTIYF	TRBJ1-3	-	TRBV5-1	TRBD1
TGTGCCAGCAGCTCCGGACTAGCGGACCAAGAGACCCAGTACTTC	CASSSGLADQETQYF	TRBJ2-5	few	TRBV7-9	TRBD2
TGTGCCAGCAGCCAAGCAAAACTAGCGGGAGGGGCCACAGATACGCAGTATTTT	CASSQAKLAGGATDTQYF	TRBJ2-3	few	TRBV3-1	TRBD2
TGTGCCACCGTTAGCGGGAGGTATCCCGAGCAGTACTTC	CATVSGRYPEQYF	TRBJ2-7	many	TRBV28	TRBD2
TGTGCCATCAGTGAGTCGATCGGCACGAGCTCTGGAAACACCATATATTTT	CAISESIGTSSGNTIYF	TRBJ1-3	-	TRBV10-3	-
TGTGCCAGCAGTCCCGCCGTAGCGGGAGAACTCCAAGAGACCCAGTACTTC	CASSPAVAGELQETQYF	TRBJ2-5	many	TRBV28	TRBD2
TGTGCCAGCAGTTCAGGACTAGCGGGGGTCGCGATCAATGAGCAGTTCTTC	CASSSGLAGVAINEQFF	TRBJ2-1	few	TRBV12-3/TRBV12-4	TRBD2
TGTGCCAGCTCACCCCCGGGGGGCGCGGGCCCTAAATATCAGCCCCAGCATTTT	CASSPPGGAGPKYQPQHF	TRBJ1-5	-	TRBV18	-
TGTGCCAGCAGTCCGGGACAGGGCCCTCACGGTCATTTT	CASSPGQGPHGHF	TRBJ1-3	many	TRBV6-6	TRBD1
TGTGCCACCGGGCAGCGGCTTTCCTACAATGAGCAGTTCTTC	CATGQRLSYNEQFF	TRBJ2-1	-	TRBV24-1	-
TGTGCCAGCAGCCGCACCCGACAGGGGCCGGGTGAGGCTTTCTTT	CASSRTRQGPGEAFF	TRBJ1-1	-	TRBV7-8	TRBD1
TGTGCCAGCAGCCCCCTCTCACTAACTAGCTCGAATGAGCAGTTCTTC	CASSPLSLTSSNEQFF	TRBJ2-1	few	TRBV3-1	-
TGTGCCAGCAGCCCGGGCTGGAGCGAGCAGTACTTC	CASSPGWSEQYF	TRBJ2-7	many	TRBV7-9	-
TGTGCCAGCAGCCAAGATCGGTCGGGTAGCGGGCAAGAGACCCAGTACTTC	CASSQDRSGSGQETQYF	TRBJ2-5	many	TRBV4-2	TRBD2
TGTGCCAGCAGCCCCATCGGACTAGCGGCCCAAGAGACCCAGTACTTC	CASSPIGLAAQETQYF	TRBJ2-5	few	TRBV7-9	TRBD2
TGTGCCAGCAGCCTCGAGTTGGCAGATACGCAGTATTTT	CASSLELADTQYF	TRBJ2-3	-	TRBV5-1	-
TGTGCCAGCAGGACGACAGTCGCTGGGGCCAACGTCCTGACTTTC	CASRTTVAGANVLTF	TRBJ2-6	-	TRBV6-6	-
TGTGCCAGCAGTCCTTGGACAGGGGGCAAAGAGACCCAGTACTTC	CASSPWTGGKETQYF	TRBJ2-5	-	TRBV12-3/TRBV12-4	TRBD1
TGCAGTGCTAGGGTAGCGGCCTACAATGAGCAGTTCTTC	CSARVAAYNEQFF	TRBJ2-1	many	TRBV20-1	-
TGTGCCAGCAGTTTCGGATCGGGGCGGGAGGGAGTGAGGCAGTATTTT	CASSFGSGREGVRQYF	TRBJ2-3	few	TRBV6-6	TRBD2
TGTGCCAGCTCACCTGCAGGGCCCTACTCTGGGGCCAACGTCCTGACTTTC	CASSPAGPYSGANVLTF	TRBJ2-6	-	TRBV18	-
TGCGCCAGCAGCTTGGGAGTCGGGCTCTCCTACGAGCAGTACTTC	CASSLGVGLSYEQYF	TRBJ2-7	-	TRBV5-1	-
TGTGCCAGCAGTTTAGGGACAGGGACCCACCTCTCGTACTTC	CASSLGTGTHLSYF	TRBJ2-4	-	TRBV12-3/TRBV12-4	TRBD1
TGTGCCAGCAGTTTTGATCGACGCCGTGGGTATAACTATGGCTACACCTTC	CASSFDRRRGYNYGYTF	TRBJ1-2	-	TRBV12-3/TRBV12-4	-
TGTGCCAGCAGTTTATCTGGCGGGAACTATGGCTACACCTTC	CASSLSGGNYGYTF	TRBJ1-2	few	TRBV27	-
TGTGCCAGCAGCACTACGATTCATGGGCAGTTCTTC	CASSTTIHGQFF	TRBJ2-1	-	TRBV21-1	-
TGCAGTGCTAGAGATTTGGGGTCCACTGAAGCTTTCTTT	CSARDLGSTEAFF	TRBJ1-1	-	TRBV20-1	-
TGTGCCAGCAGCTTAGCAGGACAAACCCAGGAGACCCAGTACTTC	CASSLAGQTQETQYF	TRBJ2-5	-	TRBV7-8	-
TGTGCCAGCAAGGCCCAGCGCGTAGAGCAGTTCTTC	CASKAQRVEQFF	TRBJ2-1	-	TRBV2	-
TGTGCCAGCAACCCGGACAGGGTAGTGCCCCCAGATACGCAGTATTTT	CASNPDRVVPPDTQYF	TRBJ2-3	few	TRBV2	TRBD1
TGTGCCAGCAGCTTATCCGCGGGACGAGGGGCCTCCTACGAGCAGTACTTC	CASSLSAGRGASYEQYF	TRBJ2-7	-	TRBV7-2	-
TGCAGTGCTATGGCCGGGACAGGGGGTCGTGAGCAGTTCTTC	CSAMAGTGGREQFF	TRBJ2-1	-	TRBV20-1	TRBD1
TGTGCCACCAGCCCTGGGGGACAGTCCGTCCGGGAAAAACTGTTTTTT	CATSPGGQSVREKLFF	TRBJ1-4	-	TRBV15	TRBD1
TGTGCCAGCAGAAGCCCCCTCGGCGCCCAAGATGGCTACACCTTC	CASRSPLGAQDGYTF	TRBJ1-2	few	TRBV28	-